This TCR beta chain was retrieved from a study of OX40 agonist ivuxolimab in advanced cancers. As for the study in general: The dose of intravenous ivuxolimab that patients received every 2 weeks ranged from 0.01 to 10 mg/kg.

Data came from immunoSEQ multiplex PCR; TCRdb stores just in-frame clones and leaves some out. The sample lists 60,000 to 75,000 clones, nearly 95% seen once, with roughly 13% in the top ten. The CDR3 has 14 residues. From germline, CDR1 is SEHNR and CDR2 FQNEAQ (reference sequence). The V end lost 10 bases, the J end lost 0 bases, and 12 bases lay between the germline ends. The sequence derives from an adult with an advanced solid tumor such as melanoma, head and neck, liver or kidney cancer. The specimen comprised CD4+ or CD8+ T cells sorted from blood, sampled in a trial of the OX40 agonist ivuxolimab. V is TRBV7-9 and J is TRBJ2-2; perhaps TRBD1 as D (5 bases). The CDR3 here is CAILQASNTGELFF. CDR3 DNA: TGTGCCATCCTACAGGCCTCGAACACCGGGGAGCTGTTTTTT.